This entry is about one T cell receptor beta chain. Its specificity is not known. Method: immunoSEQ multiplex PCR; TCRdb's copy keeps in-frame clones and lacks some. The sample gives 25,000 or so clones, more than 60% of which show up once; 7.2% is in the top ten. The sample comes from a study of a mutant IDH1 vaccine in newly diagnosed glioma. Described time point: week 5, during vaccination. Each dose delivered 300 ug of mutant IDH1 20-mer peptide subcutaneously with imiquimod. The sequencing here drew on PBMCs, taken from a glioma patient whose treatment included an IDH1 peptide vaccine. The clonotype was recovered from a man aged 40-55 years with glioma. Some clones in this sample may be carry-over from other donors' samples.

CDR3 protein: CASNPIGGPDTDTQYF. The CDR3 nucleotides read TGTGCCAGCAATCCAATCGGGGGTCCGGACACAGATACGCAGTATTTT. This chain uses TRBV6-6 with TRBJ2-3; D may be TRBD2 (6 bases). Germline V gene data show CDR1 as MNHNY and CDR2 as SVGAGI (reference sequence). V lost 7 bases, J lost 2 bases, and 19 bases lay in between. This CDR3 has 16 residues.